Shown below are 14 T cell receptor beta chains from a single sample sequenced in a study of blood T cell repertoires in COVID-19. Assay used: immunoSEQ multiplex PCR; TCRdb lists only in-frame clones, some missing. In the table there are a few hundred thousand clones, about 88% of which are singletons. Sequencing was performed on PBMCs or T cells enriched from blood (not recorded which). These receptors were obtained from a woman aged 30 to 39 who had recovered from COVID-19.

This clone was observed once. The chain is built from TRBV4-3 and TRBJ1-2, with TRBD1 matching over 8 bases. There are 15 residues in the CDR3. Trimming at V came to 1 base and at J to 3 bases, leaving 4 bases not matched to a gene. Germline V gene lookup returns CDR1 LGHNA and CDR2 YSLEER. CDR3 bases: TGCGCCAGCAGCCAAGCCGGGACAGGCCACTATGGCTACACCTTC. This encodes CASSQAGTGHYGYTF.

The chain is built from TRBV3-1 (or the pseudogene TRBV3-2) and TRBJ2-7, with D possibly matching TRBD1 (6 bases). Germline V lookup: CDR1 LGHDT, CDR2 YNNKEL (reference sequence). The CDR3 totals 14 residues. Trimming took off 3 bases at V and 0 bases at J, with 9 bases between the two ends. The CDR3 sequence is CASSQRTVSYEQYF. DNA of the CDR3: TGTGCCAGCAGCCAGCGGACAGTCTCCTACGAGCAGTACTTC.

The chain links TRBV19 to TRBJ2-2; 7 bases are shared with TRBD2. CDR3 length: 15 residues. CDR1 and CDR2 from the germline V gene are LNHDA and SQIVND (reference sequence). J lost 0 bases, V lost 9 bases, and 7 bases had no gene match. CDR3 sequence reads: CASLVGGSNTGELFF. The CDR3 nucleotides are TGTGCCAGCCTCGTGGGAGGGTCGAACACCGGGGAGCTGTTTTTT.

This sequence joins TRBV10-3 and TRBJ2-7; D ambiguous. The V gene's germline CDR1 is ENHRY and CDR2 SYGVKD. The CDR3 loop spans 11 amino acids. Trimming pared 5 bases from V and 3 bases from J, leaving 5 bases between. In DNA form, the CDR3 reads TGTGCCATCAGTTCCAGCTACGAGCAGTACTTC. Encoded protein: CAISSSYEQYF.

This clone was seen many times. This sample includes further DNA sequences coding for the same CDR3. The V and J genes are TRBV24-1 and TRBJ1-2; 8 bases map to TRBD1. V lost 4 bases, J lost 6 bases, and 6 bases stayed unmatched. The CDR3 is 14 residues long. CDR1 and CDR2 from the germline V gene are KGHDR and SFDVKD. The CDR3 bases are TGTGCCACCAGTGACCGCACAGGGGGAGATGGCTACACCTTC. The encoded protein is CATSDRTGGDGYTF.

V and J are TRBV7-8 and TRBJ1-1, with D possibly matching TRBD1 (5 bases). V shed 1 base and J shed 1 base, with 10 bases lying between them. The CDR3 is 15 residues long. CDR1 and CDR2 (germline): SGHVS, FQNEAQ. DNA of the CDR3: TGTGCCAGCAGCTTAGTGAGTACAGGGAACACTGAAGCTTTCTTT. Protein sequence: CASSLVSTGNTEAFF.

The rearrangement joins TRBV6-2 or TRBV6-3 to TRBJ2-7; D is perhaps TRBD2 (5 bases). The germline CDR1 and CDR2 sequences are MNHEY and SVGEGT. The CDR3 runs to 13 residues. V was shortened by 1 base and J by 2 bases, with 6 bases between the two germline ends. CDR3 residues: CASSYLGAYEQYF. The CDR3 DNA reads TGTGCCAGCAGTTACTTGGGAGCCTACGAGCAGTACTTC.

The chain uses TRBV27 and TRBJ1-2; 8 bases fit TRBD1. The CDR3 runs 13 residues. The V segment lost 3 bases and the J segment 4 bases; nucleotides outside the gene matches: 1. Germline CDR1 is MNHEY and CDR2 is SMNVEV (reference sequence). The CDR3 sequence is CASSLDRAYGYTF. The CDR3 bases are TGTGCCAGCAGTTTGGACAGGGCCTATGGCTACACCTTC.

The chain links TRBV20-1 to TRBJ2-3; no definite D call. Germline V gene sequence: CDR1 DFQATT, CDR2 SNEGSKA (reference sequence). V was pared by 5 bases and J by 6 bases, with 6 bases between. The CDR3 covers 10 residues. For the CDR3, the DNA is TGCAGTGCTCAAGCTGATACGCAGTATTTT. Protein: CSAQADTQYF.

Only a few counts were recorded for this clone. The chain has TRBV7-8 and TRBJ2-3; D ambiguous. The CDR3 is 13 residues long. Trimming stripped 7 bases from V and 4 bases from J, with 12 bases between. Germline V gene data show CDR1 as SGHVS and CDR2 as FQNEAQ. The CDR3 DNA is TGTGCCAGCAACCTAAAGCTGCCAGATACGCAGTATTTT. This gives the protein CASNLKLPDTQYF.

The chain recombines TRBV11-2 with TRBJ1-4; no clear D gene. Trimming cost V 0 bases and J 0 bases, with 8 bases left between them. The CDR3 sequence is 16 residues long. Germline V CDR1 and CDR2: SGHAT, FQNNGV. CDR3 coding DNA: TGTGCCAGCAGCTTAGATCGCAGTACAACTAATGAAAAACTGTTTTTT. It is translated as CASSLDRSTTNEKLFF.

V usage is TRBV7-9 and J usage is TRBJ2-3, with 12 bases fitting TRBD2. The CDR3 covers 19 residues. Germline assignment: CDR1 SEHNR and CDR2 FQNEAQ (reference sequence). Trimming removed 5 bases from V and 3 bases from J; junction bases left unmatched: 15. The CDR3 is CASSQRARGTSGLTDTQYF. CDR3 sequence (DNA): TGTGCCAGCAGCCAGAGGGCCCGCGGGACTAGCGGGTTGACAGATACGCAGTATTTT.

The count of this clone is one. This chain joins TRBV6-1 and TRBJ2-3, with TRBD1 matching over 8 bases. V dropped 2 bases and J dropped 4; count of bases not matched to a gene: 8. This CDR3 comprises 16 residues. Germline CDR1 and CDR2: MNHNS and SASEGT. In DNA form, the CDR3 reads TGTGCCAGCAGTGAAAGGGTGGGCAGGGGGCCAGATACGCAGTATTTT. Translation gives CASSERVGRGPDTQYF.

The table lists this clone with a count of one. CDR3 residues: CASSLPLTGLNEKLFF. The CDR3 DNA reads TGTGCCAGCAGCTTGCCCTTGACAGGTTTGAATGAAAAACTGTTTTTT. The rearrangement uses TRBV7-8 and TRBJ1-4, with D possibly being TRBD1 (6 bases). Germline CDR1 is SGHVS and CDR2 is FQNEAQ. Trimming removed 3 bases at V and 5 bases at J, with 16 bases between. This CDR3 contains 16 residues.